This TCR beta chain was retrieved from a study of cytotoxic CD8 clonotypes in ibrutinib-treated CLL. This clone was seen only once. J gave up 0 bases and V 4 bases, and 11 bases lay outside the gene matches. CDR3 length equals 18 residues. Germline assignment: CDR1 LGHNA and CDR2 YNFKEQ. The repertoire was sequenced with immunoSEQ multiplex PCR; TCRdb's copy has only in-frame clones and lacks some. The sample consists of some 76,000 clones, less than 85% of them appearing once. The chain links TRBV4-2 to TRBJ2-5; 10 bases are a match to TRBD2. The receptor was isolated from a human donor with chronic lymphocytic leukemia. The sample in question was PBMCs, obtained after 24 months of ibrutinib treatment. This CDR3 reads CASSPGALAGENQETQYF. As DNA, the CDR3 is TGTGCCAGCAGCCCGGGGGCGCTAGCGGGAGAAAACCAAGAGACCCAGTACTTC.